Below, one T cell receptor (delta chain) is given with its context. Its antigen is still unknown. The template was reverse-transcribed extracted RNA. Multiplex PCR used pooled V-gene forward primers and a constant-region reverse primer to amplify CDR3s. TCRdb fed the multiplex PCR reads to CATT. The repertoire has some 25,000 delta-chain clones, around 7.7% of them found once; the top ten carry roughly 1%. Germline V CDR1 and CDR2: TSWWSYY, QGS. V lost 3 bases, J lost 7 bases, and 36 bases stayed unmatched. The CDR3 covers 24 residues. The data originate from a study of Vδ1+ human thymocytes. Overall study results and limits: The authors advised highly purified populations and single-cell validation. In the thymus, TRG and TRD repertoires looked highly polyclonal with Gaussian CDR3 lengths.

This sequence was found in a girl under three years old who had congenital heart surgery. Sequences were obtained from Vdelta1+ gamma-delta thymocytes from the thymus. Noted subset: FACS-sorted CD3+ TCRalphabeta- TCRVdelta1+ TCRVdelta2- thymocytes. The V gene is TRDV1, the J gene TRDJ1, with 9 bases aligning to TRDD3. CDR3: CALGDRPPFRSRQILGDLERKLIF. For the CDR3, the DNA is TGTGCTCTTGGGGACCGGCCTCCCTTCCGCTCCCGCCAGATACTGGGGGACCTGGAGCGTAAACTCATCTTT.